The 9 T cell receptor beta chains reported below all come from one sample, sequenced in a study of cytomegalovirus exposure and HLA in healthy donors. Vbeta (60) and Jbeta (13) primers were used in the PCR. Profiling relied on immunoSEQ multiplex PCR, and the TCRdb table lists in-frame clones only, not all of them. The sample holds tens of thousands of clones, roughly 79% seen once. Sequenced material: PBMCs. The source is a middle-aged man in good health and CMV-seronegative.

This sequence joins TRBV28 and TRBJ1-2; 8 bases agree with TRBD1. There are 14 residues in the CDR3. Trimming at V came to 8 bases and at J to 4 bases, leaving 9 bases not matched to a gene. Germline CDR1 and CDR2: MDHEN and SYDVKM. CDR3 DNA: TGTGCCAGCGTTTTAGCAGGGGGCACCTATGGCTACACCTTC. Amino acid sequence: CASVLAGGTYGYTF.

This chain connects TRBV28 to TRBJ2-1; 7 nucleotides line up with TRBD2. The V and J ends lost 8 bases and 8 bases, in that order; junction bases with no gene match: 6. Germline V CDR1 and CDR2: MDHEN, SYDVKM. There are 12 residues in the CDR3. The CDR3 sequence: CASRSTSDEQFF. The DNA of the CDR3 is TGTGCCAGCCGAAGTACTAGCGATGAGCAGTTCTTC.

The chain combines TRBV5-4 with TRBJ2-1; no clear D gene. Trimming removed 3 bases from V and 7 bases from J, with 17 bases in between. CDR1 and CDR2 (germline): SGHNT, YYREEE (reference sequence). The CDR3 extends over 15 amino acids. The CDR3 nucleotides are TGTGCCAGCAGCTCCGGTGAGCAACTCTGGAATGAGCAGTTCTTC. It encodes CASSSGEQLWNEQFF.

The V gene is TRBV27, the J gene TRBJ1-2, with 8 bases lining up with TRBD1. Trimming took 1 base from V and 4 from J; bases not matched to a gene: 2. The CDR3 runs to 14 residues. Germline-derived CDR1 and CDR2 are MNHEY and SMNVEV (reference sequence). The CDR3 loop is CASSLFDRGYGYTF. CDR3 in DNA: TGTGCCAGCAGTTTATTTGACAGGGGCTATGGCTACACCTTC.

This clone has only a few counts. The rearrangement uses TRBV2 and TRBJ2-5, with 7 nucleotides matching TRBD1. With 2 bases clipped from V and 5 bases from J, the junction kept 11 bases outside the gene matches. In germline, CDR1 is SNHLY, CDR2 FYNNEI. This CDR3 is built from 16 residues. This CDR3 is CASSEHPFATGETQYF. CDR3 sequence (DNA): TGTGCCAGCAGTGAACACCCCTTCGCGACAGGGGAGACCCAGTACTTC.

The chain recombines TRBV12-5 with TRBJ2-2, with D maybe TRBD1 (5 bases). The V end lost 4 bases, the J end lost 7 bases, and 13 bases lay between the germline ends. Germline V gene lookup returns CDR1 LGHNT and CDR2 FRNRAP. This CDR3 region has 14 residues. CDR3 amino acids: CASGWNLQGGELFF. For the CDR3, the DNA is TGTGCTAGTGGTTGGAACCTCCAGGGCGGGGAGCTGTTTTTT.

The chain's CDR3 is CASSGTLQGAVYEQYF. The CDR3 DNA follows: TGTGCCAGCAGCGGCACCCTACAGGGGGCGGTCTACGAGCAGTACTTC. This sequence joins TRBV11-2 and TRBJ2-7; 9 bases align to TRBD1. Germline V gene lookup returns CDR1 SGHAT and CDR2 FQNNGV. Trimming at V came to 5 bases and at J to 3 bases, leaving 11 bases not matched to a gene. This CDR3 region has 16 residues.

This clone was recorded once. The chain joins TRBV9 to TRBJ2-3; 8 nucleotides line up with TRBD2. Germline V gives CDR1 SGDLS, CDR2 YYNGEE. V was clipped by 6 bases and J by 6 bases; unmatched bases: 12. The CDR3 has 15 amino acids. CDR3 nucleotides: TGTGCCAGCAACCACAACCCGAGCGGGAGCGATACGCAGTATTTT. Residues: CASNHNPSGSDTQYF.

A few counts support this clone. The gene calls are TRBV6-5 and TRBJ1-2; maybe TRBD1 (5 bases). CDR1 MNHEY and CDR2 SVGAGI come from the germline V gene. Trimming removed 6 bases at V and 7 bases at J, with 12 bases between. The CDR3 is 12 amino acids. In nucleotides, the CDR3 is TGTGCCAGCAGAAAGGGGCCCGTTGGCTACACCTTC. This sequence encodes CASRKGPVGYTF.